A single sample is the source of the 5 T cell receptor beta chains below, sequenced in a study of blood T cells in healthy people across ages. A second 7 to 11 cycle PCR used barcoded and J-beta primers. TCRdb itself ran the 5' RACE reads through MiXCR, one entry per CDR3 protein. The data show 500,000 to 700,000 distinct CDR3 sequences, roughly 31% seen once. Sequenced sample: blood. All receptors derive from a woman older than 75 in good health.

The genes are TRBV19 and TRBJ1-6; D gene unclear. Germline CDR1 and CDR2: LNHDA and SQIVND (reference sequence). The CDR3 runs to 15 residues. V gave up 6 bases and J gave up 5 bases, with 14 bases separating them. The CDR3 nucleotides read TGTGCCAGTAGGAGAAACTCCCTCGATAATTCACCCCTCCACTTT. Its protein product is CASRRNSLDNSPLHF. Full variable domain (rest looked up from reference TRBV19 and TRBJ1-6): DGGITQSPKYLFRKEGQNVTLSCEQNLNHDAMYWYRQDPGQGLRLIYYSQIVNDFQKGDIAEGYSVSREKKESFPLTVTSAQKNPTAFYLCASRRNSLDNSPLHFGNGTRLTVT.

The table lists this clonotype with many counts. The chain carries TRBV9 and TRBJ1-1; 7 bases fit TRBD1. The V and J ends lost 4 bases and 8 bases, in that order; junction bases with no gene match: 8. Germline V gives CDR1 SGDLS, CDR2 YYNGEE. CDR3 size: 13 residues. DNA of the CDR3: TGTGCCAGCAGCCCCACAGGGGAAGCGGAAGCTTTCTTT. This sequence encodes CASSPTGEAEAFF.

The CDR3 loop is CASSFGGKSMNAQYF. The CDR3 nucleotides are TGCGCCAGCAGCTTTGGGGGCAAGTCAATGAATGCGCAGTACTTC. The chain couples TRBV5-1 to TRBJ2-7, with D possibly matching TRBD1 (6 bases). Germline V gene data show CDR1 as SGHRS and CDR2 as YFSETQ. Between the trimmed V and J ends, which lost 2 bases and 9 bases, there was a span of 21 bases. The CDR3 spans 15 residues.

A remark on this clonotype: A much bigger clone sits one base away, suggesting this may be a read error. This CDR3 is missing its conserved last phenylalanine or tryptophan, likely due to a read error. The chain is built from TRBV4-2 and TRBJ2-3, with D perhaps matching TRBD1 (6 bases). The V end lost 0 bases, the J end lost 1 base, and 8 bases lay between the germline ends. Germline CDR1 and CDR2: LGHNA and YNFKEQ. The CDR3 totals 15 residues. CDR3 coding DNA: TGTGCCAGCAGCCAAGAGAGGACAGGCACAGATACGCAGTATTTG. Translation: CASSQERTGTDTQYL.

This clonotype was observed many times. The chain has TRBV4-1 and TRBJ2-5; 7 nucleotides align to TRBD2. This CDR3 has 17 residues. The V and J ends lost 0 bases and 2 bases, in that order; junction bases with no gene match: 9. CDR1 MGHRA and CDR2 YSYEKL come from the germline V gene. CDR3 amino acids: CASSQDPGGSLQETQYF. CDR3 DNA sequence: TGCGCCAGCAGCCAAGATCCGGGAGGCAGTTTACAAGAGACCCAGTACTTC.